A selection of T cell receptor beta chains follows, all from one sample in a study of CD4+ T cells in melanoma. Only in-frame clones appear in the TCRdb table, and some are missing; sequencing was by immunoSEQ multiplex PCR. The sample records 13,000 or so clones, under 80% being singletons. Sequenced input: cells from a culture (not recorded whether cultured in vitro). Receptors were obtained from a human donor with melanoma. Both conserved end residues are part of each CDR3. A D gene is named only where the DNA matches it firmly. Size is omitted from some rows. Given values are once, few, many or a class for expanded clones.

v_call	clone_size	j_call	d_call	cdr3_nt	cdr3_aa
TRBV6-5	NA	TRBJ2-7	TRBD1	TGTGCCAGCAGTGGGACAGGTACTCGTTCCTACGAGCAGTACTTC	CASSGTGTRSYEQYF
TRBV5-1	NA	TRBJ2-6	NA	TGCGCCAGCACCTTGGGGTCTGGGGCCAACGTCCTGACTTTC	CASTLGSGANVLTF
TRBV7-9	NA	TRBJ2-7	TRBD1	TGTGCCAGCAGCTTAGTCAGTGGGACAGGGGGTTCCCCTTTGTACGAGCAGTACTTC	CASSLVSGTGGSPLYEQYF
TRBV5-1	NA	TRBJ2-5	NA	TGCGCCAGCAGCTTGTTCGGGGGCCAGGGTGAGACCCAGTACTTC	CASSLFGGQGETQYF
TRBV2	NA	TRBJ1-2	NA	TGTGCCAGCAGCGGGGGACCGAGCTATGGCTACACCTTC	CASSGGPSYGYTF
TRBV5-5	NA	TRBJ2-7	NA	TGTGCCAGCAGCTTGGAGGTAAACGGCGAGCAGTACTTC	CASSLEVNGEQYF
TRBV5-6	NA	TRBJ2-5	NA	TGTGCCAGCAGCTCCCGGCTGGAGACCCAGTACTTC	CASSSRLETQYF
TRBV6-5	NA	TRBJ1-1	NA	TGTGCCAGCAGTTCGTTCAGCAGGGCGAACACTGAAGCTTTCTTT	CASSSFSRANTEAFF
TRBV9	once	TRBJ2-2	NA	TGTGCCAGCAGCGTAGGGCTCGCCGGGGAGCTGTTTTTT	CASSVGLAGELFF
TRBV29-1	NA	TRBJ1-2	TRBD1	TGCAGCGCTGGACAGGGCGGGAGCTATGGCTACACCTTC	CSAGQGGSYGYTF
TRBV9	NA	TRBJ1-2	NA	TGTGCCAGCAGCGTAGGTGCAGGGGTGGGAGTAAGTGGCTACACCTTC	CASSVGAGVGVSGYTF
TRBV30	NA	TRBJ2-4	NA	TGTGCCTGGAGTGTAGCGGACGCAAGCCTTCAGTACTTC	CAWSVADASLQYF
TRBV11-2	once	TRBJ2-3	NA	TGTGCCAGCAGCTTGTACAGGGAGGATACGCAGTATTTT	CASSLYREDTQYF
TRBV19	NA	TRBJ1-4	NA	TGTGCCAGTAGTTCTACAGGAGGAGTAGGAGAAAAACTGTTTTTT	CASSSTGGVGEKLFF
TRBV5-1	NA	TRBJ2-5	NA	TGCGCCAGCAGCAGGGAAATTGACAGGCCGGAGACCCAGTACTTC	CASSREIDRPETQYF
TRBV11-2	NA	TRBJ1-1	TRBD1	TGTGCCAGCAGCTTAGCGTTCGCCAGGGGGCGGGGAACCACTGAAGCTTTCTTT	CASSLAFARGRGTTEAFF
TRBV5-8	NA	TRBJ1-1	NA	TGTGCCAGCAGCTATGGGGGGGTGGACACTGAAGCTTTCTTT	CASSYGGVDTEAFF
TRBV19	NA	TRBJ1-2	NA	TGTGCCAGTAGTACAACAGGCTGGGGTAACTATGGCTACACCTTC	CASSTTGWGNYGYTF
TRBV9	once	TRBJ2-4	TRBD2	TGTGCCAGCAGCCCCAGACTAGCGGGAGCCAAAAACATTCAGTACTTC	CASSPRLAGAKNIQYF
TRBV29-1	NA	TRBJ2-2	TRBD1	TGCAGCGTTGCCCGGACAGGGGACACCGGGGAGCTGTTTTTT	CSVARTGDTGELFF
TRBV4-1	few	TRBJ1-5	NA	TGCGCCAGCAGCCAAGATTCTGGACACCCGATTCATTTT	CASSQDSGHPIHF
TRBV18	NA	TRBJ2-7	NA	TGTGCCAGCTCAGCGACGGACGGCTACGAGCAGTACTTC	CASSATDGYEQYF
TRBV5-5	NA	TRBJ1-2	NA	TGTGCCAGCAGTATCGGGGATACCAACTATGGCTACACCTTC	CASSIGDTNYGYTF
TRBV10-3	NA	TRBJ2-7	NA	TGTGCCAGCCCTGACAGTTCCTACGAGCAGTACTTC	CASPDSSYEQYF
TRBV9	NA	TRBJ2-2	NA	TGTGCCAGCAGCGTAGGCCCTAACACCGGGGAGCTGTTTTTT	CASSVGPNTGELFF